What follows are 17 T cell receptor beta chains derived from one specimen sequenced in a study of T cell responses to AZD1222 COVID-19 vaccine. Assay: immunoSEQ multiplex PCR; the TCRdb copy retains only in-frame clones and omits some. The sample includes approximately 140,000 clones, roughly 90% seen only once; the top ten take 3% to 4%. The material sequenced was peripheral blood, taken 28 days after the second AZD1222 dose. The source is an adult who received the AZD1222 COVID-19 vaccine.

V usage is TRBV19 and J usage is TRBJ2-1; weak D call: TRBD2 (6 bases). The ends were cut back, 3 bases at V and 4 bases at J, with 16 bases in the middle. The CDR3 is 16 amino acids. CDR1 is LNHDA, CDR2 SQIVND, per germline (reference sequence). DNA of the CDR3: TGTGCCAGTAGTATCCTCGGGGGAGGCACTTACAATGAGCAGTTCTTC. It codes for CASSILGGGTYNEQFF.

Notes on this clone: In the same sample, other DNA sequences code for this CDR3. The chain combines TRBV5-1 with TRBJ1-1, with D perhaps matching TRBD1 (5 bases). Trimming left V 2 bases short and J 2 bases short, with 10 bases between. The CDR3 totals 14 residues. Germline values: CDR1 SGHRS, CDR2 YFSETQ. The CDR3 nucleotides are TGCGCCAGCAGCTTAGGGGCTGGTAACACTGAAGCTTTCTTT. Protein product: CASSLGAGNTEAFF. The complete variable domain, with remaining parts taken from reference TRBV5-1 and TRBJ1-1, reads KAGVTQTPRYLIKTRGQQVTLSCSPISGHRSVSWYQQTPGQGLQFLFEYFSETQRNKGNFPGRFSGRQFSNSRSEMNVSTLELGDSALYLCASSLGAGNTEAFFGQGTRLTVV.

The chain has TRBV12-3 or TRBV12-4 and TRBJ1-1, with 9 bases aligning to TRBD1. After removal of 6 bases from V and 9 bases from J, the junction contained 5 bases not matched to a gene. The length of the CDR3 is 12 residues. Here the CDR3 DNA reads TGTGCCAGCAGGGGACAGGGCGGCCAAGCTTTCTTT. Its protein product is CASRGQGGQAFF.

This chain uses TRBV11-3 with TRBJ1-1; 10 nucleotides match TRBD1. This CDR3 region has 17 residues. The germline gives CDR1 SGHNT, CDR2 YENEEA. V dropped 5 bases and J dropped 2; count of bases not matched to a gene: 11. CDR3 bases: TGTGCCAGCAGCCCCAGAGGGACAGGGGATGGAAACACTGAAGCTTTCTTT. It yields the protein CASSPRGTGDGNTEAFF.

The chain links TRBV9 to TRBJ2-2, with 8 bases identical to TRBD1. Germline CDR1 SGDLS, CDR2 YYNGEE. The junction had 9 bases not matched to a gene; V was cut back by 3 bases and J by 5 bases. The CDR3 length is 16 residues. The CDR3 DNA reads TGTGCCAGCAGCGACCGGACAGGGTCGAGGACCGGGGAGCTGTTTTTT. Translated, it gives CASSDRTGSRTGELFF.

This chain links TRBV20-1 with TRBJ1-1; D may be TRBD1 (6 bases). CDR1 and CDR2 from the germline V gene are DFQATT and SNEGSKA (reference sequence). The CDR3 length is 11 residues. The CDR3 here is CSSRGNTEAFF. For the CDR3, the DNA is TGCAGCAGCAGGGGAAACACTGAAGCTTTCTTT.

V and J are TRBV4-3 and TRBJ2-3; 11 bases match TRBD2. Per germline, CDR1 LGHNA and CDR2 YSLEER. The V segment lost 0 bases and the J segment 4 bases; nucleotides outside the gene matches: 6. There are 17 residues in the CDR3. The CDR3 protein is CASSQDLGLADPDTQYF. The CDR3, as DNA: TGCGCCAGCAGCCAAGATTTGGGACTAGCGGACCCAGATACGCAGTATTTT.

This chain joins TRBV4-1 and TRBJ2-1; the D call may be TRBD1 or TRBD2 (5 bases each). V was shortened by 5 bases and J by 12 bases, with 14 bases between the two germline ends. CDR1 and CDR2 (germline): MGHRA, YSYEKL. This CDR3 comprises 12 residues. The CDR3 bases are TGCGCCAGCAGCTCGATGGGGGTCACGCAGTTCTTC. It yields the protein CASSSMGVTQFF.

The rearrangement joins TRBV7-8 to TRBJ2-1; TRBD1 matches 7 bases. Germline V gene lookup returns CDR1 SGHVS and CDR2 FQNEAQ. The CDR3 length is 14 residues. The V segment lost 0 bases and the J segment 8 bases; nucleotides outside the gene matches: 4. As DNA, the CDR3 is TGTGCCAGCAGCTTAGCTGACAGGGTCGATGAGCAGTTCTTC. It yields the protein CASSLADRVDEQFF. Based on the CDR3 plus reference TRBV7-8 and TRBJ2-1, the full variable domain is GAGVSQSPRYKVAKRGQDVALRCDPISGHVSLFWYQQALGQGPEFLTYFQNEAQLDKSGLPSDRFFAERPEGSVSTLKIQRTQQEDSAVYLCASSLADRVDEQFFGPGTRLTVL.

This clone appeared once. The chain is built from TRBV30 and TRBJ1-6; D gene ambiguous. V was cut by 5 bases and J by 0 bases, with 8 bases left in between. The CDR3 loop spans 14 amino acids. The germline CDR1 and CDR2 sequences are GTSNPN and SVGIG (reference sequence). CDR3 region: CAWCRSSYNSPLHF. In DNA form, the CDR3 reads TGTGCCTGGTGTCGGAGCTCCTATAATTCACCCCTCCACTTT. The full variable domain, its missing parts supplied by reference TRBV30 and TRBJ1-6, is SQTIHQWPATLVQPVGSPLSLECTVEGTSNPNLYWYRQAAGRGLQLLFYSVGIGQISSEVPQNLSASRPQDRQFILSSKKLLLSDSGFYLCAWCRSSYNSPLHFGNGTRLTVT.

This rearrangement joins TRBV5-1 to TRBJ1-2; 8 bases line up with TRBD1. This CDR3 is 13 amino acids long. Germline loops: CDR1 SGHRS, CDR2 YFSETQ. Trimming removed 4 bases from V and 3 bases from J; junction bases left unmatched: 2. This CDR3 reads CASSEQGDYGYTF. CDR3 bases: TGCGCCAGCAGCGAACAGGGGGACTATGGCTACACCTTC.

The rearrangement uses TRBV10-2 and TRBJ1-1, with D possibly being TRBD1 (5 bases). Germline CDR1 and CDR2: WSHSY and SAAADI. With 3 bases removed from V and 3 bases from J, the gap between germline ends came to 11 bases. The CDR3 is 14 amino acids. The chain's CDR3 is CASSEGAGDTEAFF. CDR3 nucleotides: TGCGCCAGCAGTGAAGGGGCTGGGGACACTGAAGCTTTCTTT.

V gene TRBV18 combines with J gene TRBJ1-3; D is possibly TRBD1 (6 bases). This CDR3 region has 16 residues. Per the germline V gene, CDR1 is KGHSH and CDR2 is LQKENI. The V end was cut by 5 bases, the J end by 0 bases, with 14 bases between. The CDR3 sequence: CASSEGDKSSGNTIYF. The CDR3 region has the DNA TGTGCCAGCTCAGAAGGGGACAAGAGCTCTGGAAACACCATATATTTT.

This clone was recorded only once. V is TRBV5-6 and J is TRBJ2-3; the match to TRBD2 covers 7 bases. V gave up 1 base and J gave up 4 bases; unmatched junction bases: 6. This CDR3 has 15 amino acids. Per germline, CDR1 SGHDT and CDR2 YYEEEE. This CDR3 reads CASSLWEGHPDTQYF. The CDR3 nucleotides read TGTGCCAGCAGCTTGTGGGAGGGCCATCCAGATACGCAGTATTTT.

The rearrangement uses TRBV29-1 and TRBJ1-2; the D gene is possibly TRBD1 (6 bases). This CDR3 has 13 amino acids. Germline V gives CDR1 SQVTM, CDR2 ANQGSEA. V lost 5 bases, J lost 8 bases, and 18 bases lay in between. The CDR3 protein is CSVSGTLILGYTF. The CDR3 DNA follows: TGCAGCGTTTCCGGGACACTCATTCTGGGCTACACCTTC.

In its sample, this clone was seen once. This rearrangement joins TRBV13 to TRBJ2-7; TRBD1 matches at 9 bases. Germline trimming cut 3 bases from V and 5 bases from J; bases unmatched to any gene: 11. Germline values: CDR1 PRHDT, CDR2 FYEKMQ (reference sequence). This CDR3 is built from 16 residues. The CDR3 nucleotides are TGTGCCAGCAGCTTCTCACCGGGACAGGGTAGCCACGAGCAGTACTTC. Translation gives CASSFSPGQGSHEQYF.

This clone came up once. The V and J genes are TRBV7-9 and TRBJ1-3; 10 positions match TRBD1. Germline CDR1 SEHNR, CDR2 FQNEAQ (reference sequence). This CDR3 region has 15 residues. The V gene end was trimmed by 0 bases and the J gene end by 6 bases; junction bases not matched to a gene: 2. CDR3 sequence: CASSLAGTGVNTIYF. In DNA, the CDR3 is TGTGCCAGCAGCTTAGCCGGGACAGGGGTAAACACCATATATTTT.